This T cell receptor (beta chain) was recorded in a study of blood T cell repertoires in COVID-19. Study-wide context: COVID-19 samples collected from the United States, Italy and Spain covered acute and convalescent phases. PBMCs, B-cell-depleted T cells, or T cells provided the cDNA or gDNA that made up the material.

Original data processing: Reference gene primer amplification yielded estimated nucleated cell counts. Method: immunoSEQ multiplex PCR; TCRdb's copy keeps in-frame clones and lacks some. V and J calls and clone size are given by that table; D and trimming were obtained from the DNA. The table records over 200,000 clones, about 90% of them present only once. Trimming took 6 bases from V and 9 from J, leaving 15 bases between them. This CDR3 contains 13 residues. Sequenced input: peripheral blood. The receptor comes from a man in his forties or fifties with active or convalescent COVID-19. This chain uses TRBV12-3 or TRBV12-4 with TRBJ1-5; the D is unclear. For the CDR3, the DNA is TGTGCCAGCAGCGCCCCCGGGGTCAGGCCCCAGCATTTT. Translated, it gives CASSAPGVRPQHF.